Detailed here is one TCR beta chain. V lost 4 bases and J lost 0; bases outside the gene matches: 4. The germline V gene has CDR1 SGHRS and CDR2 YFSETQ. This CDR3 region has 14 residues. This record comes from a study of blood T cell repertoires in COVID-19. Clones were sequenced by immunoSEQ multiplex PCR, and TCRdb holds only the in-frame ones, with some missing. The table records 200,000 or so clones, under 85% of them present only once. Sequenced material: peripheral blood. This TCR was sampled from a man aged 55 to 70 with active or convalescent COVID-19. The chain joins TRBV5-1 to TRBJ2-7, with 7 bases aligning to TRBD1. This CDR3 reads CASSVSGGSYEQYF. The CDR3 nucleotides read TGCGCCAGCAGCGTCTCAGGGGGCTCCTACGAGCAGTACTTC.